Given below is one T cell receptor beta chain in context. Antigen: not known. Donors consisted of healthy bone marrow donors. The data are from a study of cytomegalovirus exposure and HLA in healthy donors. General study points: Later on, a genetic analysis was performed. It linked a missense variant in DCLRE1C with V- and J-gene trimming of TCR beta. Some highly shared sequence variants likely arose as a pipeline artifact. According to a later analysis, donors in an Asian-associated ancestry cluster reportedly had fewer N-insertions than the 666-donor mean.

Trimming pared 5 bases from V and 9 bases from J, leaving 17 bases between. The CDR3 runs to 14 residues. Germline assignment: CDR1 MDHEN and CDR2 SYDVKM. The study ran its PCR with 60 Vbeta and 13 Jbeta primers. Measured with immunoSEQ multiplex PCR; TCRdb has only the in-frame clones, and not every one. The sample includes about 160,000 clones, around 88% of them seen just once. Sequences were obtained from PBMCs. This TCR was sampled from a woman in her twenties or thirties in good health and CMV-seronegative. The chain links TRBV28 to TRBJ2-1; TRBD1 is a possible D gene (6 bases). For the CDR3, the DNA is TGTGCCAGCAGTACCAGGACAGTTCAGCCTGAGCAGTTCTTC. Protein: CASSTRTVQPEQFF.